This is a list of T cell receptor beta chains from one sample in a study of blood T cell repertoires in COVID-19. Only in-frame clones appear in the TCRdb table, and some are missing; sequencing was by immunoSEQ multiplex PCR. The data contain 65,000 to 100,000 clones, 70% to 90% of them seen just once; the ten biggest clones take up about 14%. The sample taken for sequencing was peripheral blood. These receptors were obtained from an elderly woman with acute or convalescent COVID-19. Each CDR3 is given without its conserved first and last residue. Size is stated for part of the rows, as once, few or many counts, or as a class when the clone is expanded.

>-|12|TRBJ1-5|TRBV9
ASSVAGDRGPQH
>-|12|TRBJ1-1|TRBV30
AWSRDSLNTEAF
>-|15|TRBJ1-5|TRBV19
ASSSVIRDRGAQPQH
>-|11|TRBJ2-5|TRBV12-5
ASGRDRAETQY
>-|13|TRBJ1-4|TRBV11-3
ASSLSTGGSEKLF
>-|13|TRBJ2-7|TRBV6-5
ASFMLPTGPSEQY
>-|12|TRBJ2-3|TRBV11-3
ASSRQGSTDTQY
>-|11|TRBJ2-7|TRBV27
ASSGQLSYEQY
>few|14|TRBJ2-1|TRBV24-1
ATSDPGTRAANEQF
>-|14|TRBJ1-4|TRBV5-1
ASSMTGQSTNEKLF
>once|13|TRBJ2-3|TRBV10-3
AIKGTSGITDTQY
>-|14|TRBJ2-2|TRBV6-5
ASSYAGTSGTGELF
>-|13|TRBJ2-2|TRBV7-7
ASSGPGQGVGELF
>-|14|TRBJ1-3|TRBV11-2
ASSLGARDSGNTIY
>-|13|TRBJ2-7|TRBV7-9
ASSFRGGQGVEQY
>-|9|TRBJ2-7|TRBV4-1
ASGFGYEQY
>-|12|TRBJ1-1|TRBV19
ASSMGQGNTEAF
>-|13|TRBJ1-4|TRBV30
AWSQMAGINEKLF
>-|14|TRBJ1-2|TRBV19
ASSIGGTGTDYGYT
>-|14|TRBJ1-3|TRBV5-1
ASSLERAVSGNTIY
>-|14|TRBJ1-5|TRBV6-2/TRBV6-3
ASSSPVNRGNQPQH